The clone carrying this T cell receptor (beta chain) was picked up many times. Its antigen remains unknown. This sample was taken from a study of T cells after posttransplantation cyclophosphamide. Study-level findings and limits: Recipient CMV seropositivity and CMV reactivation strongly tracked TRB clonality. Skin or GI-infiltrating T cells shared few TRB sequences with blood. Donor-recipient repertoire similarity was low at 1-2 months, rising over year one.

This related bone marrow graft donor gave peripheral blood on the day of marrow donation. The data were produced by immunoSEQ multiplex PCR, yet TCRdb's version contains in-frame clones alone and is incomplete. This sample comprises more than 20,000 clones, none seen once only. Germline CDR1 and CDR2: LNHDA and SQIVND (reference sequence). V was clipped by 5 bases and J by 3 bases, with 23 bases between them. The CDR3 runs 17 residues. This clonotype was sampled from a man aged 45-60 years in good health, CMV-negative, and a related stem cell transplant donor. The sequenced sample consisted of PBMCs. J is TRBJ2-7 and V is TRBV19; D is possibly TRBD1 (6 bases). The CDR3 sequence is CASSAYLWAGDGYEQYF. The DNA for the CDR3 is TGTGCCAGTAGTGCCTACCTTTGGGCAGGGGACGGCTACGAGCAGTACTTC.